This T cell receptor beta chain was identified in a study of monozygotic twins with inflammatory bowel disease. Study results and caveats: Between concordant and discordant twins, repertoire similarity failed to differ, a result that limited power may explain. A single strong clonotype or signal linked to IBD was not supported.

The CDR3 contains 13 residues. In germline, CDR1 is SQVTM, CDR2 ANQGSEA. As to this clonotype: The target antigen is unknown.

The UMIs contained a 6-nucleotide sample barcode. They were added by template switching during cDNA synthesis. Amplification of TCRalpha and TCRbeta cDNA involved two nested PCRs that ran for about 17 and 10 cycles. TCRdb reprocessed the 5' RACE reads, with one entry per CDR3 protein and no DNA. The sample holds about 330,000 distinct CDR3 sequences. The sequence was obtained from a human donor with ulcerative colitis or Crohn's disease, or a healthy co-twin of an affected twin (not recorded which). Specimen: blood. V gene TRBV29-1 combines with J gene TRBJ1-1; TCRdb's assignment of TRBD1 cannot be checked, as there is no DNA. The chain's CDR3 is CSGSGTGGTEAFF.